This T cell receptor beta chain stems from a study of OX40 agonist ivuxolimab in advanced cancers. Study-level background: Enrolled patients in dose escalation had cancers that were hepatocellular carcinoma, melanoma, renal cell or head and neck cancer.

Clones were sequenced by immunoSEQ multiplex PCR, and TCRdb holds only the in-frame ones, with some missing. This sample has around 100,000 clones, with roughly 95% found just once. V lost 8 bases, J lost 0 bases, and 11 bases lay in between. CDR1 is SQVTM, CDR2 ANQGSEA, per germline. CDR3 size: 13 residues. The sample holds one count of this clone. Source: CD4+ or CD8+ T cells sorted from blood, taken in a trial of the OX40 agonist ivuxolimab. The receptor was isolated from an adult with an advanced solid tumor such as melanoma, head and neck, liver or kidney cancer. The J gene is TRBJ1-5, the V gene TRBV29-1, with TRBD1 as a possible D gene (6 bases). The CDR3 loop is CSIRQDSNQPQHF. CDR3 coding DNA: TGCAGCATTCGACAGGATAGCAATCAGCCCCAGCATTTT.